The sequence of this T cell receptor (beta chain) was determined in a study of T cell changes during pregnancy in multiple sclerosis. Germline loops: CDR1 LGHNA, CDR2 YSLEER. Trimming pared 0 bases from V and 7 bases from J, leaving 13 bases between. The CDR3 covers 14 residues. Profiled with immunoSEQ multiplex PCR; TCRdb holds only in-frame clones, not every one. The data contain just under 20,000 clones, 86% of them seen just once; the ten biggest clones take up 5.8%. This TCR derives from a female donor in good health, enrolled as a control in a pregnancy study. This chain joins TRBV4-3 and TRBJ2-7; D possibly corresponds to TRBD2 (6 bases). The source was CD8+ T cells from peripheral blood mononuclear cells, collected in the third trimester of pregnancy. CDR3 DNA sequence: TGCGCCAGCAGCCAAGAATCTCGGGGGTGGGAGCAGTACTTC. Amino acid sequence: CASSQESRGWEQYF.